This passage covers 30 T cell receptor beta chains from one sample sequenced in a study of identical twins. Using its own MiXCR run on the 5' RACE reads, TCRdb lists one record per CDR3 protein. The sample lists 750,000 to 950,000 distinct CDR3 sequences; about 12% were seen once. In addition, the sample was reused for a study of yellow fever vaccine responses in identical twins.

What was sequenced was PBMCs. Every receptor here comes from a woman between 18 and 29 years old in good health.

This clonotype was counted at least ten times. The chain is built from TRBV19 and TRBJ2-7; 8 bases are shared with TRBD2. J lost 4 bases, V lost 5 bases, and 7 bases had no gene match. This CDR3 has 14 residues. In germline, CDR1 is LNHDA, CDR2 SQIVND (reference sequence). The CDR3 DNA is TGTGCCAGTAGTCCCCGGGGGGGCTGGTACGAGCAGTACTTC. Translating gives CASSPRGGWYEQYF.

The genes are TRBV24-1 and TRBJ2-5; 10 nucleotides align to TRBD2. The CDR3 contains 15 residues. CDR1 is KGHDR, CDR2 SFDVKD, per germline. V lost 4 bases to trimming and J lost 5 bases; unmatched junction nucleotides: 6. CDR3 loop: CATSDAGTSVETQYF. CDR3 bases: TGTGCCACCAGTGACGCCGGGACTAGCGTGGAGACCCAGTACTTC.

The chain combines TRBV6-1 with TRBJ2-1; 7 nucleotides match TRBD2. Trimming took 6 bases from V and 2 from J; bases not matched to a gene: 16. The germline V gene encodes CDR1 MNHNS and CDR2 SASEGT. This CDR3 is built from 18 residues. The CDR3 protein is CASRLSGGSTGPYNEQFF. The CDR3 DNA is TGTGCCAGCAGGCTCTCGGGGGGTAGCACCGGACCCTACAATGAGCAGTTCTTC.

This clonotype was counted ten times or more. This rearrangement joins TRBV27 to TRBJ1-1; a possible D gene is TRBD1 (5 bases). The CDR3 has 12 residues. Trimming took off 5 bases at V and 4 bases at J, with 8 bases between the two ends. Germline assignment: CDR1 MNHEY and CDR2 SMNVEV (reference sequence). CDR3 amino acids: CASSPGTTEAFF. CDR3 in DNA: TGTGCCAGCAGTCCGGGGACCACTGAAGCTTTCTTT.

The CDR3 nucleotides read TGTGCCAGCAGCTTTCGGCAGGACCCGGGTACCCAGTACTTC. The encoded protein is CASSFRQDPGTQYF. The chain carries TRBV5-5 and TRBJ2-5; D unresolved. Trimming stripped 2 bases from V and 8 bases from J, with 16 bases between. Looked up from germline, CDR1 is SGHKS and CDR2 is YYEKEE (reference sequence). This CDR3 comprises 14 residues.

This clonotype occurred a few times. V is TRBV29-1 and J is TRBJ2-3; D is unclear. CDR3 length equals 14 residues. The V gene lost 3 bases and the J gene lost 0 bases, with 10 bases spanning the gap. Germline loops: CDR1 SQVTM, CDR2 ANQGSEA. The CDR3 nucleotides read TGCAGCGTTGATCCGGACGGCAGCACAGATACGCAGTATTTT. Its protein product is CSVDPDGSTDTQYF.

This clonotype has a handful of counts. The CDR3 DNA follows: TGCGCCACTCGCAGGGGTCAAGATACGCAGTATTTT. Translating gives CATRRGQDTQYF. The chain uses TRBV10-2 and TRBJ2-3; D perhaps matches TRBD1 (6 bases). This CDR3 is 12 amino acids long. The germline V gene has CDR1 WSHSY and CDR2 SAAADI. Between the trimmed V and J ends, which lost 10 bases and 5 bases, there was a span of 13 bases.

This clonotype was picked up one time. No conserved phenylalanine or tryptophan is present at the end of the CDR3, so a read error is the likely explanation. This chain uses TRBV4-2 with TRBJ1-5; D ambiguous. V lost 5 bases and J lost 1, with 6 bases in between. Per the germline V gene, CDR1 is LGHNA and CDR2 is YNFKEQ. This CDR3 is 13 amino acids long. The DNA for the CDR3 is TGTGCCAGCAGCTCCATAAGCAATCAGCCCCAGCATATT. Translated: CASSSISNQPQHI.

The sample holds a few counts of this clonotype. The chain employs TRBV19 and TRBJ1-2; 7 bases agree with TRBD1. Germline lookup yields CDR1 LNHDA and CDR2 SQIVND (reference sequence). V was pared by 5 bases and J by 6 bases, with 9 bases of the junction left unmatched. CDR3 length: 14 residues. The CDR3 region has the DNA TGTGCCAGTAGTTCTGCTTCAGGGGGTGATGGCTACACCTTC. This translates into CASSSASGGDGYTF.

This clonotype was counted only a few times. The CDR3 protein is CASSLSGQKTDTQYF. In nucleotides, the CDR3 is TGTGCCAGCAGTTTATCGGGACAGAAGACAGATACGCAGTATTTT. The chain joins TRBV27 to TRBJ2-3, with 7 bases fitting TRBD1. The CDR3 loop spans 15 amino acids. After removal of 0 bases from V and 3 bases from J, the junction contained 3 bases not matched to a gene. From germline, CDR1 is MNHEY and CDR2 SMNVEV (reference sequence).

The V and J genes are TRBV5-1 and TRBJ2-2; no clear D gene. CDR1 SGHRS and CDR2 YFSETQ come from the germline V gene. Trimming shortened V by 4 bases and J by 5 bases, and 15 bases separated the two germline ends. This CDR3 has 15 residues. The CDR3 loop reads CASSEITQRTGELFF. The CDR3, as DNA: TGCGCCAGCAGCGAGATAACACAGAGAACCGGGGAGCTGTTTTTT.

A few counts support this clonotype. The chain recombines TRBV12-3 or TRBV12-4 with TRBJ1-3; the D is unclear. The CDR3 totals 17 residues. V shed 0 bases and J shed 0 bases, with 12 bases lying between them. The CDR3: CASSLALGRYSGNTIYF. The CDR3 DNA reads as TGTGCCAGCAGTTTAGCCCTGGGCAGATACTCTGGAAACACCATATATTTT.

The chain links TRBV7-3 to TRBJ2-5; TRBD2 matches at 11 bases. V lost 0 bases to trimming and J lost 2 bases; unmatched junction nucleotides: 5. From germline, CDR1 is SGHTA and CDR2 FQGTGA. The CDR3 has 17 residues. CDR3 in DNA: TGTGCCAGCAGCTTAACAGGGGGACTAGCGGATCAAGAGACCCAGTACTTC. Translated: CASSLTGGLADQETQYF. The full variable domain, in which reference TRBV7-3 and TRBJ2-5 provide the parts outside the CDR3, is GAGVSQTPSNKVTEKGKYVELRCDPISGHTALYWYRQSLGQGPEFLIYFQGTGAADDSGLPNDRFFAVRPEGSVSTLKIQRTERGDSAVYLCASSLTGGLADQETQYFGPGTRLLVL.

The table lists this clonotype with many counts. This chain links TRBV29-1 with TRBJ1-1; a weak D match, TRBD1 (6 bases). V was shortened by 5 bases and J by 1 base, with 14 bases between the two germline ends. Looked up from germline, CDR1 is SQVTM and CDR2 is ANQGSEA. The CDR3 runs 14 residues. Written as DNA, the CDR3 is TGCAGCGTTATTCGGGGGCGAGAGAACACTGAAGCTTTCTTT. It translates to CSVIRGRENTEAFF.

The rearrangement links TRBV2 to TRBJ1-2; 8 bases fit TRBD1. The CDR3 is made up of 14 amino acids. Unmatched junction bases numbered 7, after V lost 1 base and J lost 9 bases. CDR1 is SNHLY and CDR2 is FYNNEI in the germline V gene. This CDR3 reads CASSEGQGAGSYTF. CDR3 coding DNA: TGTGCCAGCAGTGAAGGGCAGGGGGCTGGAAGCTACACCTTC.

The V call is TRBV11-2, the J call TRBJ2-7; 11 positions match TRBD2. CDR3 length: 18 residues. Germline V gene lookup returns CDR1 SGHAT and CDR2 FQNNGV. The ends lost 5 bases at V and 2 bases at J; junction bases unmatched: 14. CDR3 nucleotide sequence: TGTGCCAGCAGCCCCGGCAATAGCGGGAGGGTAATCACCTACGAGCAGTACTTC. Its protein is CASSPGNSGRVITYEQYF.

This clonotype has a count of ten or more. The rearrangement uses TRBV9 and TRBJ2-5, with 7 positions matching TRBD2. With 0 bases clipped from V and 4 bases from J, the junction kept 9 bases outside the gene matches. This CDR3 is 16 amino acids long. Germline CDR1 is SGDLS and CDR2 is YYNGEE. CDR3 nucleotide sequence: TGTGCCAGCAGCGTAGGGTTGTCTAGCGGTGGAGAGACCCAGTACTTC. Translated: CASSVGLSSGGETQYF.

The genes are TRBV10-3 and TRBJ1-1; D is perhaps TRBD1 (6 bases). Germline loops: CDR1 ENHRY, CDR2 SYGVKD. The germline V and J ends were trimmed by 7 bases and 7 bases, with 16 bases remaining between them. CDR3 length: 13 residues. The CDR3, as DNA: TGTGCCATCACCTCCGGACAGACGGATGAAGCTTTCTTT. This encodes CAITSGQTDEAFF.

This clonotype was detected a few times. The CDR3 region has the DNA TGCGCCAGCAGCTTGGGTCGACAGCACCAAGAGACCCAGTACTTC. It encodes CASSLGRQHQETQYF. The chain has TRBV5-1 and TRBJ2-5, with D tentatively TRBD1 (5 bases). Looked up from germline, CDR1 is SGHRS and CDR2 is YFSETQ. Trimming took off 0 bases at V and 0 bases at J, with 9 bases between the two ends. The CDR3 contains 15 residues.

The CDR3 DNA follows: TGTGCCAGCAGCCAAGGTTTAGGGGGCGACACCGGGGAGCTGTTTTTT. Protein: CASSQGLGGDTGELFF. V and J are TRBV4-2 and TRBJ2-2; 7 bases are shared with TRBD1. Germline V lookup: CDR1 LGHNA, CDR2 YNFKEQ. The CDR3 totals 16 residues. J lost 3 bases, V lost 1 base, and 5 bases had no gene match.

This clonotype was recorded a few times. The genes are TRBV2 and TRBJ1-1; possible D gene TRBD1, 5 bases. Trimming took 3 bases from V and 11 from J, leaving 16 bases between them. Germline V gives CDR1 SNHLY, CDR2 FYNNEI. CDR3 size: 13 residues. The CDR3 is CASSEEGVGRAFF. CDR3 coding DNA: TGTGCCAGCAGTGAGGAAGGGGTGGGGAGGGCTTTCTTT.

This clonotype was observed a handful of times. The chain recombines TRBV9 with TRBJ1-5; a weak D match, TRBD1 (6 bases). This CDR3 spans 15 amino acids. V lost 3 bases and J 3 bases, leaving 13 bases between the germline ends. CDR1 and CDR2 (germline): SGDLS, YYNGEE. The CDR3 sequence is CASSGGTGINQPQHF. The CDR3, as DNA: TGTGCCAGCAGCGGAGGAACAGGGATCAATCAGCCCCAGCATTTT.

The genes are TRBV6-1 and TRBJ2-7, with 9 bases identical to TRBD1. The germline gives CDR1 MNHNS, CDR2 SASEGT. Trimming took 10 bases from V and 3 from J; bases not matched to a gene: 10. The CDR3 contains 14 residues. The CDR3 coding sequence is TGTGCCACCCAGGACAGGGGTGGAGGCTACGAGCAGTACGTC. Encoded protein: CATQDRGGGYEQYV.

In this sample, this clonotype turned up many times. The chain has TRBV7-2 and TRBJ2-1, with 7 bases that match TRBD1. The CDR3 runs 15 residues. Losses at the gene ends were 4 bases for V and 0 bases for J; bases not matched to a gene: 3. The germline V gene has CDR1 SGHTA and CDR2 FQGNSA. For the CDR3, the DNA is TGTGCCAGCAGCTCGACAGGGACCTCCTACAATGAGCAGTTCTTC. Translation gives CASSSTGTSYNEQFF.

This clonotype was recorded many times. The chain combines TRBV10-3 with TRBJ2-7, with 12 bases aligning to TRBD1. Looked up from germline, CDR1 is ENHRY and CDR2 is SYGVKD. V shed 6 bases and J 2 bases; nucleotides not matched to a gene: 5. The CDR3 is 15 amino acids. CDR3 residues: CAISPGQGATYEQYF. CDR3 in DNA: TGTGCCATCAGCCCGGGACAGGGGGCGACCTACGAGCAGTACTTC.

This clonotype was picked up a small number of times. The chain joins TRBV11-1 to TRBJ2-2; D is perhaps TRBD2 (7 bases). The V gene lost 5 bases and the J gene lost 1 base, with 14 bases spanning the gap. Germline V gene data show CDR1 as SGHAT and CDR2 as FQDESV (reference sequence). This CDR3 contains 16 residues. CDR3 sequence: CASSPTGRGNTGELFF. CDR3 coding DNA: TGTGCCAGCAGCCCCACAGGGAGGGGGAACACCGGGGAGCTGTTTTTT.

This chain joins TRBV3-1 and TRBJ2-1; 9 nucleotides align to TRBD2. Looked up from germline, CDR1 is LGHDT and CDR2 is YNNKEL (reference sequence). This CDR3 is built from 15 residues. V shed 0 bases, J shed 7 bases, and the junction held 4 bases outside the gene matches. The CDR3 sequence: CASSQEGGRGNEQFF. CDR3 in DNA: TGTGCCAGCAGCCAAGAAGGCGGGAGGGGTAATGAGCAGTTCTTC.

This clonotype has just a few counts. CDR3 loop: CASSLGTLVPEQYF. CDR3 nucleotide sequence: TGTGCCAGCAGCCTAGGGACCCTCGTACCCGAGCAGTACTTC. This sequence joins TRBV7-8 and TRBJ2-7; possibly TRBD1 or TRBD2 for D (5 bases each). This CDR3 comprises 14 residues. Germline V gene data show CDR1 as SGHVS and CDR2 as FQNEAQ. V was trimmed by 5 bases and J by 6 bases, leaving 17 bases between them.

The J gene is TRBJ2-7, the V gene TRBV28, with 9 bases matching TRBD1. The J segment lost 6 bases and the V segment lost 7 bases, leaving 10 bases of the junction unmatched. The CDR3 loop spans 14 amino acids. The germline V gene encodes CDR1 MDHEN and CDR2 SYDVKM. The CDR3 bases are TGTGCCAGCACCATTCCGGGACAGGGAGCCGAGCAGTACTTC. This codes for CASTIPGQGAEQYF.

This clonotype was found a few times. The chain recombines TRBV5-1 with TRBJ2-3; TRBD2 aligns across 10 bases. Trimming cost V 0 bases and J 5 bases; bases outside gene matches: 9. Germline-derived CDR1 and CDR2 are SGHRS and YFSETQ. The CDR3 has 17 amino acids. CDR3 coding DNA: TGCGCCAGCAGCTTGGTTGGGAGCGGGGGGGCCGGAGATACGCAGTATTTT. As protein: CASSLVGSGGAGDTQYF.